This T cell receptor beta chain was sequenced for a study of T cells in Graves' hyperthyroidism and ophthalmopathy. Overall study context: Peripheral blood was obtained at initial diagnosis, preceding any treatment. Study conclusions and caveats: Also found in blood were most expanded thyroid clonotypes above 0.001.

Exclusion criteria comprised uncontrolled infection, other autoimmune disease, pregnancy or lactation. Each 10 ml fresh peripheral blood draw supplied the PBMCs. Germline CDR1 MNHEY, CDR2 SMNVEV (reference sequence). The CDR3 spans 14 residues. Trimming cost V 10 bases and J 0 bases, with 13 bases left between them. This clonotype has a handful of counts. Its antigen remains unidentified. RNA transcripts yielded amplified TCR beta CDR3 regions. An initial round of RT-PCR targeting the TCR CDR3 relied on the HTBI primer set. TCRdb called the multiplex PCR reads again in MiXCR, with one record for every CDR3 protein. The sample holds about 460,000 distinct CDR3 sequences; about 22% are singletons and the top ten take roughly 49%.

The clonotype comes from a woman in her 70s with Graves' ophthalmopathy. The specimen sequenced was blood. The chain recombines TRBV27 with TRBJ1-5; D unresolved. The chain's CDR3 is CATSGSPSNQPQHF. In DNA form, the CDR3 reads TGTGCCACCTCCGGGTCCCCTAGCAATCAGCCCCAGCATTTT.